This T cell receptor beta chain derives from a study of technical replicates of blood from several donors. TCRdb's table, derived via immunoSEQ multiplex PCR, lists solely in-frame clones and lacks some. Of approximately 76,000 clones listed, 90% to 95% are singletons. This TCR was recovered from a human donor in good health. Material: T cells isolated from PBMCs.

The CDR3 bases are TGCGCCAGCAGCCAAGGGGGCCGTCCGGAGACCCAGTACTTC. Protein sequence: CASSQGGRPETQYF. The chain combines TRBV4-1 with TRBJ2-5, with D possibly matching TRBD1 (5 bases). In germline, CDR1 is MGHRA, CDR2 YSYEKL. V was cut by 1 base and J by 5 bases, with 11 bases left in between. The CDR3 runs to 14 residues.